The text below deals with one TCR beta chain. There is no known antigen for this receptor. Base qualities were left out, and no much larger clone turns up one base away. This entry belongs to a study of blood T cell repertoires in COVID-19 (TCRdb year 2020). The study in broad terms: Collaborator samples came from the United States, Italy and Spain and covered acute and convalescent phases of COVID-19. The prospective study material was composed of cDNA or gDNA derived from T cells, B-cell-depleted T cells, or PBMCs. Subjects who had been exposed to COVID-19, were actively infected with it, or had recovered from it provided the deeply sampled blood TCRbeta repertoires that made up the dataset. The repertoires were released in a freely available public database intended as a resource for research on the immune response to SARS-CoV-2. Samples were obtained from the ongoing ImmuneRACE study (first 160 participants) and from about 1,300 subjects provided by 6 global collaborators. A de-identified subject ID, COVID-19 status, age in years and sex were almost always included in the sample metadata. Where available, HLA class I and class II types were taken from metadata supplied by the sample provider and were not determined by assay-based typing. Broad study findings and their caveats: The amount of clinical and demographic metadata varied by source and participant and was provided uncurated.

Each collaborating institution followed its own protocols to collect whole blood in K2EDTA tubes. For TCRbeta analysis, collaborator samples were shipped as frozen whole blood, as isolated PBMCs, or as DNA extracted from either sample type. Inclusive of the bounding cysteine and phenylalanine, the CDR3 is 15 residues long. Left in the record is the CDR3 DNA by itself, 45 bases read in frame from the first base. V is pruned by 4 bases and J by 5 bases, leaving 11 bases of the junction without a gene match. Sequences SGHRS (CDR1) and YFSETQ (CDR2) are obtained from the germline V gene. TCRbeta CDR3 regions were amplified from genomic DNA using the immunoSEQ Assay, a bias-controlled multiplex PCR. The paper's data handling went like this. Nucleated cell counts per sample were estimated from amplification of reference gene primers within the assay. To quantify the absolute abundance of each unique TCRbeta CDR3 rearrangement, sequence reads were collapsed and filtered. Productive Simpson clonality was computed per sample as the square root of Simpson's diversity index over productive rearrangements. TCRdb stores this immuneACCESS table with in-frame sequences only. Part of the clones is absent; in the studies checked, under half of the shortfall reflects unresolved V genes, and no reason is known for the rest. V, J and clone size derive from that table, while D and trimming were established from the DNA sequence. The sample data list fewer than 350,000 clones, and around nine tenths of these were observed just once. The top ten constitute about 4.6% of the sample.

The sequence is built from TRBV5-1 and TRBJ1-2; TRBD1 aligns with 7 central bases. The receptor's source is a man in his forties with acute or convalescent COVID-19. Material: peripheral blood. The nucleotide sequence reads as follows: TGCGCCAGCAGCCCCCAGCGGACAGGACTATATGGCTACACCTTC. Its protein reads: CASSPQRTGLYGYTF.